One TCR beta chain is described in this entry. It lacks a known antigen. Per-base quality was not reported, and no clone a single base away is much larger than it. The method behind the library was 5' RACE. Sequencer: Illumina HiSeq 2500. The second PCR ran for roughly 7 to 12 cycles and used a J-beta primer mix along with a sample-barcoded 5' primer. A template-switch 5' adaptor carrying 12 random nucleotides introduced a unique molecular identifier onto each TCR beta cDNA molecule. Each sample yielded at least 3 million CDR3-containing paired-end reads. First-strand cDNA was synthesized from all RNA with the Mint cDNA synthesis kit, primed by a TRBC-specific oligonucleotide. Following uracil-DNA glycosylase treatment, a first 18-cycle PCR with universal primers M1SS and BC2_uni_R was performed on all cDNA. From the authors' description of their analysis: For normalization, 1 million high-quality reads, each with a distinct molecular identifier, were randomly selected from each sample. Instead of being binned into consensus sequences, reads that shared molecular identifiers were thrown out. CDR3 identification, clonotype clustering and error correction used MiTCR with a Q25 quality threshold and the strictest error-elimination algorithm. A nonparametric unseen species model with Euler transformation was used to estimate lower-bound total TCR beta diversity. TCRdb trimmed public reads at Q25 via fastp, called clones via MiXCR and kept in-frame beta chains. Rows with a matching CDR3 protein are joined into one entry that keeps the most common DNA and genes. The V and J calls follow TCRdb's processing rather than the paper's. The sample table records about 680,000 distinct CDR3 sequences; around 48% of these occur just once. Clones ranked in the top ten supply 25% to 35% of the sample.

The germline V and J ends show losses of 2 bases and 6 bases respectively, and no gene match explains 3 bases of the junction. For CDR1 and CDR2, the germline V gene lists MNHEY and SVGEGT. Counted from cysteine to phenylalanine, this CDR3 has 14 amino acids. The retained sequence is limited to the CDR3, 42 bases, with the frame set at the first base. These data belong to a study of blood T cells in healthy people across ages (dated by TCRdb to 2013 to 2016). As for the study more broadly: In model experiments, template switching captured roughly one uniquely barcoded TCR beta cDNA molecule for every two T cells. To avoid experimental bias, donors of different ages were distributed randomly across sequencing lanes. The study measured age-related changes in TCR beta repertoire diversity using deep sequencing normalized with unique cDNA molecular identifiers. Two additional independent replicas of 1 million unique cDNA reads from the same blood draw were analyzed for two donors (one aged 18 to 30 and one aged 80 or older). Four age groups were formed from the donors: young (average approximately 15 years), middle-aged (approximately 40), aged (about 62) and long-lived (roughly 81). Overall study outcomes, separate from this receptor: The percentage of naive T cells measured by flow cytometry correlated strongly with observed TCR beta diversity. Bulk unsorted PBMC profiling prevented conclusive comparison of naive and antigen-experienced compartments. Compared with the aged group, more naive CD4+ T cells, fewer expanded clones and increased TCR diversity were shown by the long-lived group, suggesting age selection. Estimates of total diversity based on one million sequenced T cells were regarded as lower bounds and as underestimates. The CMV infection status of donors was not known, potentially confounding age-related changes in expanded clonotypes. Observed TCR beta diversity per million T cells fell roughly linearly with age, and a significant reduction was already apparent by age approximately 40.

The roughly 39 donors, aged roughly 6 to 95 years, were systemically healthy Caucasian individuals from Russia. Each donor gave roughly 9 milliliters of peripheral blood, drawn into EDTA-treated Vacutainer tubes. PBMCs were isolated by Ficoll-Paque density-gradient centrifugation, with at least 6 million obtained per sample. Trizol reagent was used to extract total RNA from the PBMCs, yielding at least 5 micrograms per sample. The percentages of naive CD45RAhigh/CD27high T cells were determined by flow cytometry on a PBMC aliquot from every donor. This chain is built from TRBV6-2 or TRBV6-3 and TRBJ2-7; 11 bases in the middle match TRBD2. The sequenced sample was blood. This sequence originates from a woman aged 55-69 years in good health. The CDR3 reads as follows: CASSYPGTSGEQYF. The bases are TGTGCCAGCAGTTACCCCGGGACTAGCGGCGAGCAGTACTTC.